This T cell receptor (beta chain) was profiled in a study of regulatory T cells in long-lasting Graves disease. Whole-study context: Disease was considered persistent Graves' disease after over 5 years of antithyroid drugs (with positive TSH receptor antibodies).

Time point reported: persistent/refractory GD, antithyroid drugs over 5 years with positive TRAb. Scientists built the TCR library using RNA that was extracted from PBMCs. American Thyroid Association guidelines defined how Graves' disease was diagnosed. For this clonotype: Its antigen is not known.

Libraries of TCR beta came from iRepertoire HTBI primers plus Arm-PCR of CDR3 regions. Each CDR3 protein is one row after TCRdb ran MiXCR on the multiplex PCR reads. The repertoire holds 430,000 or so distinct CDR3 sequences, with 21% as singletons. Whole-study findings and limits: Persistent-disease Graves' patients showed less TCR diversity than new cases.

CDR3 length equals 16 residues. V was clipped by 6 bases and J by 0 bases, with 18 bases between them. The germline V gene has CDR1 SQVTM and CDR2 ANQGSEA. This sequence joins TRBV29-1 and TRBJ2-1; no firm D call. Here the sequenced sample was peripheral blood mononuclear cells (PBMCs), taken when the disease was refractory, from a patient treated with antithyroid drugs. This receptor was obtained from a female donor with Graves disease. This CDR3 is CSVLLGEGISYNEQFF. CDR3 coding DNA: TGCAGCGTCCTCCTGGGTGAAGGGATCTCCTACAATGAGCAGTTCTTC.